The entry that follows covers one T cell receptor beta chain sequence. Authors' processing steps: Reference gene primers were amplified, and this amplification served to estimate nucleated cell counts. Libraries were prepared by immunoSEQ multiplex PCR; TCRdb keeps only in-frame clonotypes and omits some of them. V and J calls and clone size are given by that table; D and trimming were obtained from the DNA. The table shows approximately 380,000 clones, with around 85% occurring only once. The data belong to a study of blood T cell repertoires in COVID-19. With 3 bases removed from V and 3 bases from J, the gap between germline ends came to 14 bases. The CDR3 totals 15 residues. Germline V lookup: CDR1 LNHDA, CDR2 SQIVND (reference sequence).

The chain has TRBV19 and TRBJ1-1; no reliable D call. The TCR originated in a woman in her late teens or twenties with acute or convalescent COVID-19. Material: peripheral blood. The CDR3, as DNA: TGTGCCAGTAGTATCCCAGGATTGGGTGACACTGAAGCTTTCTTT. Its translation: CASSIPGLGDTEAFF. The full variable domain, its missing parts supplied by reference TRBV19 and TRBJ1-1, is DGGITQSPKYLFRKEGQNVTLSCEQNLNHDAMYWYRQDPGQGLRLIYYSQIVNDFQKGDIAEGYSVSREKKESFPLTVTSAQKNPTAFYLCASSIPGLGDTEAFFGQGTRLTVV.